This TCR beta chain stems from a study of identifying expanded T cells in peripheral blood. Broader study findings: Over around two and four weeks, about 16 and 20 clones changed, versus around 1.2 between replicates. Clone count variance between roughly 2-week samples rose with total template count.

The length of the CDR3 is 12 residues. Germline CDR1 reads SGHDT; CDR2 reads YYEEEE. Trimming pared 4 bases from V and 2 bases from J, leaving 6 bases between. Healthy donors had no documented immune events, such as infections, while sampled. With regard to this clone: Its antigen is still unknown.

Assay used: immunoSEQ multiplex PCR; TCRdb lists only in-frame clones, some missing. Of 120,000 or so clones in the sample, around 84% were seen once. The sequencing sample was made of blood. This chain connects TRBV5-6 to TRBJ1-1; D ambiguous. The sequence came from a person between 18 and 75 years old in good health. The CDR3 spells CASSLPNTEAFF. Here the CDR3 DNA reads TGTGCCAGCAGCCTACCTAACACTGAAGCTTTCTTT.